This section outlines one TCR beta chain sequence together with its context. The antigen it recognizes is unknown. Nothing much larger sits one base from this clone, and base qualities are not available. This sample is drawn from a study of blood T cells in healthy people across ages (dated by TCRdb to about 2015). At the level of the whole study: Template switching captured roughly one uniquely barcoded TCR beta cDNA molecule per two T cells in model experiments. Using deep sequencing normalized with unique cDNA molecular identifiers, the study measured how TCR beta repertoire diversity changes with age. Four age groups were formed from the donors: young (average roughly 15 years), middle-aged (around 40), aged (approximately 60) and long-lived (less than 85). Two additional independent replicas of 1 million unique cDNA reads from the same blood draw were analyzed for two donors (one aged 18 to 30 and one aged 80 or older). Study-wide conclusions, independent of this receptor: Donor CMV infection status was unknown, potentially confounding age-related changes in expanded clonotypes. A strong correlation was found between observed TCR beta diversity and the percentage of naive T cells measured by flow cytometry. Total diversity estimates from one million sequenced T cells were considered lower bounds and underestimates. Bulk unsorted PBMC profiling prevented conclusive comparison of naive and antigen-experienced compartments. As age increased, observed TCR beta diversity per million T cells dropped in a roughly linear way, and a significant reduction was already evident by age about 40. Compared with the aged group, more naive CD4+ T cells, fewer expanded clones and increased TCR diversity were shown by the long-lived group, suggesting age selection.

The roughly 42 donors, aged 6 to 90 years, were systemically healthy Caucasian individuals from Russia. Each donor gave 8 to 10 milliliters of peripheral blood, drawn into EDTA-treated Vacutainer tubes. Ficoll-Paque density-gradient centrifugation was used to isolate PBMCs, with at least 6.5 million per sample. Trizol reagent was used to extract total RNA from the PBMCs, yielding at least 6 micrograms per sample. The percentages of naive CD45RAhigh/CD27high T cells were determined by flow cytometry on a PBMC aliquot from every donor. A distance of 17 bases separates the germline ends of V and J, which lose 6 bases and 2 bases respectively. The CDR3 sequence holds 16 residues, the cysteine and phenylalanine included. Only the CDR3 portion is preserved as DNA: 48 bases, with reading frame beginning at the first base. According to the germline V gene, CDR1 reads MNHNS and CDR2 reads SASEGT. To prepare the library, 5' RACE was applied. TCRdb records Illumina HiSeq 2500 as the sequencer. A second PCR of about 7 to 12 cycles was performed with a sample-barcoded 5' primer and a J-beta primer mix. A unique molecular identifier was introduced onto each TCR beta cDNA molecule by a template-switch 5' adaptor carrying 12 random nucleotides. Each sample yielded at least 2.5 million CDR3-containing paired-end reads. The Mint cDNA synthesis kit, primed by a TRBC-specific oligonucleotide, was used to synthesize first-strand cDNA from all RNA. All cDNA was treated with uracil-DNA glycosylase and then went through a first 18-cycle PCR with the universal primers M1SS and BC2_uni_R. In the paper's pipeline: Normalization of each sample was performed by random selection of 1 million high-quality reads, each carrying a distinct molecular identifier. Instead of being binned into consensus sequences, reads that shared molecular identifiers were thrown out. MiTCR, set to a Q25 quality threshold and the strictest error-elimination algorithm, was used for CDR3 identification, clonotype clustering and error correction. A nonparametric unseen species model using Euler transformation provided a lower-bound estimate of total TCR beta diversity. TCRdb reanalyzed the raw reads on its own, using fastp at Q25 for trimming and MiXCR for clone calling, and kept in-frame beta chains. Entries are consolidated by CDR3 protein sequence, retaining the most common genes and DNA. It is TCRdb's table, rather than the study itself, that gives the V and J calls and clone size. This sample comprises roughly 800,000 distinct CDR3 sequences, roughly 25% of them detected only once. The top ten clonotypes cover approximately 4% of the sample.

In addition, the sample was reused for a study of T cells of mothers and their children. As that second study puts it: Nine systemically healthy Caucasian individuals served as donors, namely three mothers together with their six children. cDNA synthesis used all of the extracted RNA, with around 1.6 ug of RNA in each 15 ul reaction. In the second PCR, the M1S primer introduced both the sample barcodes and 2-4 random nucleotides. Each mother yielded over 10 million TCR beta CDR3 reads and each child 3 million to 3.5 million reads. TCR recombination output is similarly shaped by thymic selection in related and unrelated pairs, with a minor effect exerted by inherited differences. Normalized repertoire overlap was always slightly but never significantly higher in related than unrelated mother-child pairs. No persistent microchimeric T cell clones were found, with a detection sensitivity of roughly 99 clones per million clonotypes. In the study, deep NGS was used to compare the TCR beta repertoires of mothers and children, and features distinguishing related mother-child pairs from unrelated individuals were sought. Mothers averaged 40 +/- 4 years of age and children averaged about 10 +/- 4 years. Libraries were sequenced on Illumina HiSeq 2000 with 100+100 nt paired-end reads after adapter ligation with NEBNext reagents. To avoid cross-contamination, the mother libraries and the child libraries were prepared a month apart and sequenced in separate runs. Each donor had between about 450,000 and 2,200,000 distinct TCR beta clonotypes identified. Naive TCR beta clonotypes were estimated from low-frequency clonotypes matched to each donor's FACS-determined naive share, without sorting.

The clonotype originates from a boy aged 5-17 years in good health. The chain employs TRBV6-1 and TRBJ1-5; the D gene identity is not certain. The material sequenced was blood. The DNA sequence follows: TGTGCCAGCAGCCCCTCGGGCTTCCGGGGCAATCAGCCCCAGCATTTT. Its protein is CASSPSGFRGNQPQHF.